The next 25 T cell receptor beta chains were all read from a single sample in a study of shared clonotypes between healthy human individuals. The method was immunoSEQ multiplex PCR; TCRdb's version includes in-frame clones alone and lacks a portion of them. The sample has millions of clones, approximately 95% seen once. The sequenced sample was naive CD4+ T cells from PBMCs. The subset is: CD45RA+ positively selected. Source of these receptors: a man aged 18-30 years in good health. Some clones in this sample may be carry-over from other donors' samples.

This chain links TRBV29-1 with TRBJ1-1; unclear D gene. CDR3 size: 13 residues. CDR1 is SQVTM, CDR2 ANQGSEA, per germline. V lost 7 bases, J lost 5 bases, and 17 bases lay in between. CDR3 sequence: CSAQAQLRTEAFF. CDR3 DNA sequence: TGCAGCGCCCAGGCGCAATTGAGGACTGAAGCTTTCTTT. The whole variable domain, filled in from reference TRBV29-1 and TRBJ1-1, reads SAVISQKPSRDICQRGTSLTIQCQVDSQVTMMFWYRQQPGQSLTLIATANQGSEATYESGFVIDKFPISRPNLTFSTLTVSNMSPEDSSIYLCSAQAQLRTEAFFGQGTRLTVV.

V gene TRBV2 combines with J gene TRBJ1-1; 7 bases align to TRBD1. Germline loops: CDR1 SNHLY, CDR2 FYNNEI. Trimming removed 6 bases from V and 3 bases from J; junction bases left unmatched: 10. The CDR3 has 15 amino acids. CDR3 amino acids: CASRTGRTGHTEAFF. CDR3 nucleotide sequence: TGTGCCAGCAGGACGGGCCGGACAGGCCACACTGAAGCTTTCTTT.

In its sample, this clone was seen once. This rearrangement joins TRBV6-1 to TRBJ2-2; weak D call: TRBD1 (6 bases). The CDR3 is 16 residues long. Trimming shortened V by 4 bases and J by 0 bases, and 12 bases separated the two germline ends. Per germline, CDR1 MNHNS and CDR2 SASEGT. CDR3 nucleotide sequence: TGTGCCAGCAGTGTTCGACAGGCCGCGAACACCGGGGAGCTGTTTTTT. This sequence encodes CASSVRQAANTGELFF.

The V call is TRBV5-1, the J call TRBJ1-2, with 7 bases fitting TRBD1. V lost 0 bases and J lost 4; bases outside the gene matches: 6. The CDR3 totals 15 residues. CDR1 is SGHRS, CDR2 YFSETQ, per germline. The CDR3 region is CASSLGGQLGYGYTF. The CDR3 DNA reads as TGCGCCAGCAGCTTGGGGGGACAGCTTGGCTATGGCTACACCTTC.

The rearrangement links TRBV2 to TRBJ2-7, with D unresolved. The V end was cut by 6 bases, the J end by 2 bases, with 14 bases between. The CDR3 runs 14 residues. Germline V gene sequence: CDR1 SNHLY, CDR2 FYNNEI. In nucleotides, the CDR3 is TGTGCCAGCAGCCGAACCGACTTTACCTACGAGCAGTACTTC. Translation gives CASSRTDFTYEQYF.

Concerning this clone itself: The same CDR3 can be traced to other DNA sequences in this sample. The chain is built from TRBV18 and TRBJ1-2, with TRBD1 matching 11 bases. CDR3 length equals 16 residues. Germline lookup yields CDR1 KGHSH and CDR2 LQKENI. The J segment lost 4 bases and the V segment lost 0 bases, leaving 4 bases of the junction unmatched. Here the CDR3 reads CASSPPGTGGAYGYTF. The CDR3 nucleotides read TGTGCCAGCTCACCACCAGGGACAGGGGGGGCCTATGGCTACACCTTC.

The rearrangement uses TRBV11-3 and TRBJ2-1, with 13 bases identical to TRBD2. This CDR3 comprises 15 residues. Trimming cost V 4 bases and J 8 bases; bases outside gene matches: 5. CDR1 and CDR2 from the germline V gene are SGHNT and YENEEA. The CDR3 sequence is CASSSGLAGDHEQFF. DNA for the CDR3: TGTGCCAGCAGCTCAGGACTAGCGGGAGATCATGAGCAGTTCTTC. Complete variable domain (other parts from reference TRBV11-3 and TRBJ2-1): EAGVVQSPRYKIIEKKQPVAFWCNPISGHNTLYWYLQNLGQGPELLIRYENEEAVDDSQLPKDRFSAERLKGVDSTLKIQPAELGDSAVYLCASSSGLAGDHEQFFGPGTRLTVL.

The chain carries TRBV30 and TRBJ2-2; D is possibly TRBD1 (6 bases). V lost 4 bases to trimming and J lost 6 bases, with 9 bases between them. Germline CDR1 is GTSNPN and CDR2 is SVGIG (reference sequence). The length of the CDR3 is 12 residues. CDR3 in amino acids: CAWTQGSGELFF. The DNA of the CDR3 is TGTGCCTGGACGCAGGGGTCCGGGGAGCTGTTTTTT.

The chain combines TRBV5-1 with TRBJ2-5; a possible D gene is TRBD2 (6 bases). The CDR3 covers 15 residues. Germline V gene data show CDR1 as SGHRS and CDR2 as YFSETQ. The germline V and J ends were trimmed by 3 bases and 3 bases, with 15 bases remaining between them. The CDR3 bases are TGCGCCAGCAGCTCACAAGCGGGTCCCGAAGAGACCCAGTACTTC. This sequence encodes CASSSQAGPEETQYF.

A single count supports this clone. V is TRBV7-2 and J is TRBJ2-4; D is unclear. The CDR3 consists of 17 residues. The V end was cut by 3 bases, the J end by 0 bases, with 15 bases between. Germline V gives CDR1 SGHTA, CDR2 FQGNSA. The CDR3 is CASSLLGNQIAKNIQYF. The CDR3 nucleotides are TGTGCCAGCAGCTTGTTGGGGAACCAGATAGCCAAAAACATTCAGTACTTC.

V usage is TRBV29-1 and J usage is TRBJ1-2; TRBD1 aligns across 7 bases. There are 13 residues in the CDR3. V was pared by 5 bases and J by 7 bases, with 10 bases of the junction left unmatched. Germline loops: CDR1 SQVTM, CDR2 ANQGSEA. Written as DNA, the CDR3 is TGCAGCGTTACTCGGACAGGTTCGACTGGCTACACCTTC. Translated: CSVTRTGSTGYTF.

This chain uses TRBV27 with TRBJ2-7, with 7 bases fitting TRBD1. CDR3 size: 14 residues. Germline lookup yields CDR1 MNHEY and CDR2 SMNVEV (reference sequence). The J segment lost 4 bases and the V segment lost 7 bases, leaving 10 bases of the junction unmatched. The CDR3, as DNA: TGTGCCAGCACCAAATACAGGGGTGTGTACGAGCAGTACTTC. The encoded protein is CASTKYRGVYEQYF.

The DNA for the CDR3 is TGTGCCAGCAGCTTAATGGGCCATGTTCAGTTCTTC. This codes for CASSLMGHVQFF. The genes are TRBV11-2 and TRBJ2-1; D unresolved. Trimming pared 2 bases from V and 13 bases from J, leaving 12 bases between. CDR3 length: 12 amino acids. The germline CDR1 and CDR2 sequences are SGHAT and FQNNGV.

The chain is built from TRBV29-1 and TRBJ1-3; TRBD1 is a possible D gene (6 bases). This CDR3 comprises 13 residues. Germline V gene lookup returns CDR1 SQVTM and CDR2 ANQGSEA. Trimming took 7 bases from V and 9 from J, leaving 19 bases between them. The CDR3 sequence is CSGKIQGFGTIYF. The CDR3 coding sequence is TGCAGCGGGAAGATACAGGGTTTCGGCACCATATATTTT.

The DNA for the CDR3 is TGTGCCATCAGTGAGTCCCGCGGGAGTCCAGGAGAGACCCAGTACTTC. Translating it yields CAISESRGSPGETQYF. This chain links TRBV10-3 with TRBJ2-5, with 7 bases lining up with TRBD2. The CDR3 totals 16 residues. The V gene's germline CDR1 is ENHRY and CDR2 SYGVKD. V shed 0 bases and J 4 bases; nucleotides not matched to a gene: 8.

V gene TRBV6-5 combines with J gene TRBJ2-3; the match to TRBD2 covers 9 bases. Per the germline V gene, CDR1 is MNHEY and CDR2 is SVGAGI. This CDR3 contains 14 residues. J gave up 5 bases and V 1 base, and 1 base lay outside the gene matches. In nucleotides, the CDR3 is TGTGCCAGCAGTTACTTGACTAGCGGAGATACGCAGTATTTT. Protein sequence: CASSYLTSGDTQYF.

As to this clone: Different DNA sequences within this sample yield the same CDR3. The chain couples TRBV5-1 to TRBJ2-1, with 9 bases lining up with TRBD2. J lost 7 bases, V lost 1 base, and 3 bases had no gene match. The CDR3 runs to 14 residues. Germline loops: CDR1 SGHRS, CDR2 YFSETQ. For the CDR3, the DNA is TGCGCCAGCAGCTTGTTAGCGGGAGTAAATGAGCAGTTCTTC. Its protein is CASSLLAGVNEQFF.

The rearrangement uses TRBV28 and TRBJ2-2; 7 nucleotides match TRBD2. CDR1 and CDR2 (germline): MDHEN, SYDVKM. V shed 4 bases, J shed 6 bases, and the junction held 8 bases outside the gene matches. The CDR3 covers 15 residues. CDR3 protein: CASSWTGGGSGELFF. The CDR3 DNA sequence: TGTGCCAGCAGTTGGACGGGAGGAGGGTCCGGGGAGCTGTTTTTT. The variable domain in full, completed from reference TRBV28 and TRBJ2-2, reads DVKVTQSSRYLVKRTGEKVFLECVQDMDHENMFWYRQDPGLGLRLIYFSYDVKMKEKGDIPEGYSVSREKKERFSLILESASTNQTSMYLCASSWTGGGSGELFFGEGSRLTVL.

The chain recombines TRBV2 with TRBJ2-5; possible D gene TRBD2, 6 bases. V dropped 7 bases and J dropped 7 bases, with 19 bases sitting between them. Germline values: CDR1 SNHLY, CDR2 FYNNEI. There are 14 residues in the CDR3. The CDR3 region is CASTALIEAGTQYF. The CDR3 nucleotides read TGTGCCAGCACCGCTCTAATCGAAGCGGGGACCCAGTACTTC.

Only one count was recorded for this clone. The chain employs TRBV30 and TRBJ1-5, with TRBD1 matching 9 bases. J gave up 2 bases and V 0 bases, and 8 bases lay outside the gene matches. This CDR3 spans 17 amino acids. CDR1 and CDR2 (germline): GTSNPN, SVGIG (reference sequence). CDR3 coding DNA: TGTGCCTGGAGTGTATGGGGACAGGGTAGGGGCAATCAGCCCCAGCATTTT. Amino acid sequence: CAWSVWGQGRGNQPQHF.

The chain recombines TRBV30 with TRBJ1-5; 10 nucleotides match TRBD1. The CDR3 sequence is 13 residues long. V was clipped by 5 bases and J by 6 bases; unmatched bases: 4. Germline V lookup: CDR1 GTSNPN, CDR2 SVGIG (reference sequence). The CDR3 bases are TGTGCCTGGGCCGGGACAGGGGCTCAGCCCCAGCATTTT. This sequence encodes CAWAGTGAQPQHF.

The CDR3 region has the DNA TGTGCCAGCAGCACCACGACGGGGCGTAACCAGCATTTT. Its translation is CASSTTTGRNQHF. The rearrangement joins TRBV7-2 to TRBJ1-5; maybe TRBD1 (5 bases). Germline CDR1 reads SGHTA; CDR2 reads FQGNSA. The CDR3 extends over 13 amino acids. Trimming stripped 5 bases from V and 12 bases from J, with 17 bases between.

In its sample, this clone was seen once. The gene calls are TRBV6-1 and TRBJ1-1; D is unresolved. The CDR3 contains 13 residues. Trimming cost V 4 bases and J 3 bases, with 9 bases left between them. The germline V gene has CDR1 MNHNS and CDR2 SASEGT. DNA of the CDR3: TGTGCCAGCAGTGTCGGGAGCGACACTGAAGCTTTCTTT. Residues: CASSVGSDTEAFF.

Regarding this clone: Other DNA sequences within the sample encode an identical CDR3. The chain has TRBV5-1 and TRBJ2-1; D is unclear. This CDR3 spans 14 amino acids. Trimming took 1 base from V and 4 from J, leaving 9 bases between them. Germline-derived CDR1 and CDR2 are SGHRS and YFSETQ. CDR3 sequence: CASSLKAGYNEQFF. The CDR3 nucleotides are TGCGCCAGCAGCTTGAAAGCCGGATACAATGAGCAGTTCTTC.

This chain connects TRBV28 to TRBJ2-7, with 8 nucleotides matching TRBD1. This CDR3 is 13 amino acids long. Germline loops: CDR1 MDHEN, CDR2 SYDVKM. The J segment lost 2 bases and the V segment lost 7 bases, leaving 4 bases of the junction unmatched. The CDR3 bases are TGTGCCAGCAAGACAGGGGTCCCCTACGAGCAGTACTTC. It is translated as CASKTGVPYEQYF.